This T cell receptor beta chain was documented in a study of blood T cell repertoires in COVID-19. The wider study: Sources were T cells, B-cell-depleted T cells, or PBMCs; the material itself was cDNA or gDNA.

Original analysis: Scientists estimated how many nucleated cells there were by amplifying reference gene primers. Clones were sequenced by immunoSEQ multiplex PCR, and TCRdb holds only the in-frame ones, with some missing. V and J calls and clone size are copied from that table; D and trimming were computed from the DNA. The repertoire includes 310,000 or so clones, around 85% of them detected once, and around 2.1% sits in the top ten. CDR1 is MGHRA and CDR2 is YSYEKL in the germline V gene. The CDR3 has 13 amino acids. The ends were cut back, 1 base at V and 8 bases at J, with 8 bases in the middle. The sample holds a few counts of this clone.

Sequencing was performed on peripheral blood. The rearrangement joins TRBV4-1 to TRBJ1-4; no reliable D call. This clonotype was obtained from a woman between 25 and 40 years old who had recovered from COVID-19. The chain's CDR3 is CASSQVDNEKLFF. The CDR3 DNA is TGCGCCAGCAGCCAAGTTGACAACGAAAAACTGTTTTTT.